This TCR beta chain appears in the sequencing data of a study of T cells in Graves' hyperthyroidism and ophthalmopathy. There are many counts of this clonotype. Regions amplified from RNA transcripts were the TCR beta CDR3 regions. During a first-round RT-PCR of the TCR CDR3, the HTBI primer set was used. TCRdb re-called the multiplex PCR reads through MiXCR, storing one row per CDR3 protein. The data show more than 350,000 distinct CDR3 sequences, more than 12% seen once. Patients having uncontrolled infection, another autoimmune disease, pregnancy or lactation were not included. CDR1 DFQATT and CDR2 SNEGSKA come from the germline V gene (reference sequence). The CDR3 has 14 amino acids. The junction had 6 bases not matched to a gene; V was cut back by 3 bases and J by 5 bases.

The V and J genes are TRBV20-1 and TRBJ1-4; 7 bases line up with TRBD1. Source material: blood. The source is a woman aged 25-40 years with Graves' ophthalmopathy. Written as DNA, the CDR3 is TGCAGTGCTAGCCCGGGACAGAACAATGAAAAACTGTTTTTT. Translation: CSASPGQNNEKLFF.